The T cell receptor beta chain under discussion was sequenced for a study of identical twins. As to this clonotype: Antigen unknown.

Points from the study as a whole: For out-of-frame alpha sequences shared by twins, low generation probability was in excess.

V was pared by 0 bases and J by 0 bases, with 7 bases between. The CDR3 totals 14 residues. Per the germline V gene, CDR1 is SGHRS and CDR2 is YFSETQ. Template switching supplied a universal primer site; unique molecular identifiers were carried on the cDNA. TCRdb re-analysed the 5' RACE reads in MiXCR, keeping a single row per CDR3 protein. The repertoire has around 500,000 distinct CDR3 sequences, 13% to 15% of them found once; the top ten carry over 0.5%. These same records also appear under a second study, on yellow fever vaccine responses in identical twins.

This receptor was obtained from a woman younger than 35 in good health. Sequences were obtained from CD4+ T cells sorted from blood. The J gene is TRBJ2-7, the V gene TRBV5-1, with D maybe TRBD2 (6 bases). CDR3 coding DNA: TGCGCCAGCAGCTTGGAGGGACTCTCCTACGAGCAGTACTTC. It translates to CASSLEGLSYEQYF.